Below, 21 T cell receptor beta chains from the same sample are listed, as sequenced in a study of T cells in tumors after PD-1 blockade. Method: immunoSEQ multiplex PCR; TCRdb's copy keeps in-frame clones and lacks some. The data show approximately 48,000 clones, roughly 80% seen once. Sequenced material: PBMCs, taken before anti-PD-1 treatment. These receptors were taken from a human donor with basal cell carcinoma.

V and J are TRBV19 and TRBJ1-2; 11 positions agree with TRBD1. The V and J ends lost 4 bases and 0 bases, in that order; junction bases with no gene match: 7. The CDR3 sequence is 17 residues long. CDR1 and CDR2 from the germline V gene are LNHDA and SQIVND (reference sequence). The CDR3 region is CASSRGQGVLPNYGYTF. Written as DNA, the CDR3 is TGTGCCAGTAGTAGGGGACAGGGGGTACTCCCTAACTATGGCTACACCTTC.

This chain uses TRBV5-5 with TRBJ1-3, with D maybe TRBD1 (5 bases). This CDR3 is 14 amino acids long. Germline V CDR1 and CDR2: SGHKS, YYEKEE (reference sequence). With 4 bases removed from V and 4 bases from J, the gap between germline ends came to 12 bases. The CDR3 protein is CASSPKGTGNTIYF. The CDR3, as DNA: TGTGCCAGCAGCCCAAAGGGGACCGGAAACACCATATATTTT.

The chain joins TRBV7-9 to TRBJ2-3; TRBD2 might be the D (6 bases). Trimming stripped 1 base from V and 2 bases from J, with 13 bases between. The length of the CDR3 is 16 residues. The germline CDR1 and CDR2 sequences are SEHNR and FQNEAQ (reference sequence). The CDR3 loop is CASSLGRAGNTDTQYF. The DNA for the CDR3 is TGTGCCAGCAGCTTAGGCCGGGCGGGGAACACAGATACGCAGTATTTT. Supplemented by reference TRBV7-9 and TRBJ2-3, the full variable domain reads DTGVSQNPRHKITKRGQNVTFRCDPISEHNRLYWYRQTLGQGPEFLTYFQNEAQLEKSRLLSDRFSAERPKGSFSTLEIQRTEQGDSAMYLCASSLGRAGNTDTQYFGPGTRLTVL.

In its sample, this clone was seen a few times. The rearrangement uses TRBV6-5 and TRBJ1-5, with D unclear. The CDR3 length is 12 residues. CDR1 and CDR2 from the germline V gene are MNHEY and SVGAGI. The V and J ends lost 4 bases and 5 bases respectively, with 6 bases between them. The CDR3 sequence: CASSSGDQPQHF. The DNA for the CDR3 is TGTGCCAGCAGTTCCGGGGATCAGCCCCAGCATTTT.

V gene TRBV5-4 combines with J gene TRBJ1-2; 7 bases agree with TRBD1. Losses at the gene ends were 5 bases for V and 4 bases for J; bases not matched to a gene: 8. This CDR3 comprises 14 residues. Germline V gene data show CDR1 as SGHNT and CDR2 as YYREEE (reference sequence). CDR3 DNA sequence: TGTGCCAGCAGACACCCGGGACAGCTCTATGGCTACACCTTC. Translation: CASRHPGQLYGYTF.

The chain carries TRBV30 and TRBJ1-3; D possibly corresponds to TRBD1 (6 bases). The CDR3 consists of 12 residues. Trimming removed 6 bases at V and 1 base at J, with 7 bases between. In germline, CDR1 is GTSNPN, CDR2 SVGIG (reference sequence). CDR3 in amino acids: CACRGSGNTIYF. CDR3 coding DNA: TGTGCCTGCAGGGGTTCTGGAAACACCATATATTTT.

This clone showed up just a few times. The V gene is TRBV6-5, the J gene TRBJ1-2, with a tentative D call TRBD1 (5 bases). Trimming left V 6 bases short and J 3 bases short, with 14 bases between. This CDR3 has 14 amino acids. The germline gives CDR1 MNHEY, CDR2 SVGAGI. CDR3 coding DNA: TGTGCCAGCAGGAGGACCGGGACTTACTATGGCTACACCTTC. Its protein product is CASRRTGTYYGYTF.

The J gene is TRBJ1-1, the V gene TRBV9; perhaps TRBD1 as D (5 bases). This CDR3 region has 15 residues. Germline lookup yields CDR1 SGDLS and CDR2 YYNGEE. V was pared by 0 bases and J by 5 bases, with 14 bases between. The CDR3, as DNA: TGTGCCAGCAGCGTAGAGGGAGGGGTGAGTACTGAAGCTTTCTTT. Protein: CASSVEGGVSTEAFF.

The chain joins TRBV2 to TRBJ2-1, with TRBD1 matching over 9 bases. The J segment lost 7 bases and the V segment lost 5 bases, leaving 9 bases of the junction unmatched. The germline gives CDR1 SNHLY, CDR2 FYNNEI. This CDR3 is built from 15 residues. CDR3: CASSRTGALINEQFF. CDR3 in DNA: TGTGCCAGCAGTCGGACAGGGGCCCTCATAAATGAGCAGTTCTTC.

This chain connects TRBV27 to TRBJ1-2; D is perhaps TRBD1 (5 bases). Germline V lookup: CDR1 MNHEY, CDR2 SMNVEV (reference sequence). The CDR3 loop spans 15 amino acids. Deletions cut 4 bases from V and 4 bases from J, with 16 bases between. CDR3 loop: CASSSVAGTGYGYTF. The CDR3 DNA follows: TGTGCCAGCAGTTCGGTGGCAGGGACGGGCTATGGCTACACCTTC.

V usage is TRBV14 and J usage is TRBJ2-5, with a possible D match to TRBD1 (6 bases). With 4 bases removed from V and 0 bases from J, the gap between germline ends came to 12 bases. Germline V gene sequence: CDR1 SGHDN, CDR2 FVKESK. The CDR3 spans 15 residues. DNA of the CDR3: TGTGCCAGCAGCCTCAGGGGCGGGTACCAAGAGACCCAGTACTTC. Its translation: CASSLRGGYQETQYF.

This clone was observed a few times. This chain links TRBV5-5 with TRBJ2-1; 8 positions agree with TRBD1. In germline, CDR1 is SGHKS, CDR2 YYEKEE (reference sequence). V shed 1 base, J shed 6 bases, and the junction held 15 bases outside the gene matches. The CDR3 runs to 18 residues. In DNA, the CDR3 is TGTGCCAGCAGCTTGCGCTCTCCAGGGGGCCTAGGAGGCAATGAGCAGTTCTTC. This translates into CASSLRSPGGLGGNEQFF.

The chain uses TRBV13 and TRBJ1-4, with 9 nucleotides matching TRBD1. Germline values: CDR1 PRHDT, CDR2 FYEKMQ (reference sequence). The CDR3 is 15 residues long. V dropped 3 bases and J dropped 7; count of bases not matched to a gene: 6. This chain's CDR3 is CASSFDGTGLEKLFF. In DNA form, the CDR3 reads TGTGCCAGCAGCTTCGATGGGACAGGGCTTGAAAAACTGTTTTTT.

This chain connects TRBV18 to TRBJ2-2; possible D gene TRBD2, 6 bases. CDR3 length: 16 amino acids. Between the trimmed V and J ends, which lost 2 bases and 0 bases, there was a span of 10 bases. CDR1 KGHSH and CDR2 LQKENI come from the germline V gene. In nucleotides, the CDR3 is TGTGCCAGCTCACCATATGGCGGGACGAACACCGGGGAGCTGTTTTTT. It is translated as CASSPYGGTNTGELFF. Full variable domain (outside the CDR3, taken from reference TRBV18 and TRBJ2-2): NAGVMQNPRHLVRRRGQEARLRCSPMKGHSHVYWYRQLPEEGLKFMVYLQKENIIDESGMPKERFSAEFPKEGPSILRIQQVVRGDSAAYFCASSPYGGTNTGELFFGEGSRLTVL.

This sequence joins TRBV5-1 and TRBJ1-4; D possibly corresponds to TRBD1 (6 bases). Germline CDR1 SGHRS, CDR2 YFSETQ. CDR3 length equals 15 residues. V was shortened by 2 bases and J by 0 bases, with 8 bases between the two germline ends. DNA for the CDR3: TGCGCCAGCAGCTTACAGGGCGCAACTAATGAAAAACTGTTTTTT. Its protein is CASSLQGATNEKLFF.

The chain employs TRBV6-2 or TRBV6-3 and TRBJ1-2; D is unclear. The germline gives CDR1 MNHEY, CDR2 SVGEGT. V was cut by 4 bases and J by 6 bases, with 12 bases left in between. The CDR3 spans 13 residues. The CDR3 DNA reads as TGTGCCAGCAGTTCTGTAGACGCGGATGGCTACACCTTC. It translates to CASSSVDADGYTF.

The chain combines TRBV19 with TRBJ1-5, with 8 bases aligning to TRBD1. Trimming removed 4 bases from V and 1 base from J; junction bases left unmatched: 3. CDR3 length: 15 residues. Per the germline V gene, CDR1 is LNHDA and CDR2 is SQIVND (reference sequence). DNA of the CDR3: TGTGCCAGTAGTACAACAGGGGGAAGCAATCAGCCCCAGCATTTT. Translated, it gives CASSTTGGSNQPQHF.

This clone was seen just once. The chain carries TRBV6-5 and TRBJ1-1; unclear D gene. CDR1 is MNHEY, CDR2 SVGAGI, per germline. Trimming removed 0 bases at V and 7 bases at J, with 15 bases between. The CDR3 extends over 15 amino acids. The CDR3 DNA reads as TGTGCCAGCAGTTACTCTCCTTTGCCAAACTATGAAGCTTTCTTT. Translation: CASSYSPLPNYEAFF.

This chain connects TRBV27 to TRBJ1-6; D perhaps matches TRBD1 (5 bases). The CDR3 sequence is 15 residues long. Deletions cut 0 bases from V and 6 bases from J, with 9 bases between. In germline, CDR1 is MNHEY, CDR2 SMNVEV (reference sequence). The CDR3 nucleotides are TGTGCCAGCAGTTTATCGACAGTCCCTAATTCACCCCTCCACTTT. Amino acids: CASSLSTVPNSPLHF.

The rearrangement joins TRBV6-5 to TRBJ2-3; D gene ambiguous. Deletions cut 6 bases from V and 2 bases from J, with 6 bases between. Germline V gives CDR1 MNHEY, CDR2 SVGAGI. The CDR3 has 12 amino acids. The CDR3 spells CASRSHTDTQYF. CDR3 nucleotide sequence: TGTGCCAGCAGAAGCCACACAGATACGCAGTATTTT.

The rearrangement links TRBV10-3 to TRBJ2-2; no definite D call. Germline V gives CDR1 ENHRY, CDR2 SYGVKD. V lost 6 bases and J lost 5, with 7 bases in between. The length of the CDR3 is 12 residues. The CDR3 DNA reads TGTGCCATCAGAGACGGTACCGGGGAGCTGTTTTTT. Its translation: CAIRDGTGELFF.